The 5 T cell receptor beta chains below come from one sample, sequenced in a study of blood T cell repertoires in COVID-19. Assay: immunoSEQ multiplex PCR; the TCRdb copy retains only in-frame clones and omits some. The sample has around 50,000 clones, approximately 82% seen once. The sequencing sample was made of peripheral blood. All receptors come from a human donor in a cohort sampled during active COVID-19.

The V and J genes are TRBV5-4 and TRBJ2-7; 9 bases agree with TRBD1. Trimming at V came to 1 base and at J to 5 bases, leaving 10 bases not matched to a gene. The CDR3 spans 16 residues. Germline loops: CDR1 SGHNT, CDR2 YYREEE (reference sequence). CDR3 in amino acids: CASSLSGQGWADEQYF. The CDR3 nucleotides are TGTGCCAGCAGCTTGTCGGGACAGGGCTGGGCAGACGAGCAGTACTTC.

The chain has TRBV7-2 and TRBJ1-1; 7 bases are shared with TRBD1. The CDR3 has 13 residues. Germline CDR1 and CDR2: SGHTA and FQGNSA. Trimming cost V 5 bases and J 10 bases; bases outside gene matches: 10. The CDR3 is CASSTRQGEGAFF. CDR3 nucleotide sequence: TGTGCCAGCAGCACAAGACAGGGCGAAGGAGCTTTCTTT.

V gene TRBV4-1 combines with J gene TRBJ2-1, with 10 bases aligning to TRBD2. The CDR3 is 16 residues long. The J segment lost 5 bases and the V segment lost 4 bases, leaving 8 bases of the junction unmatched. Per the germline V gene, CDR1 is MGHRA and CDR2 is YSYEKL. The CDR3 reads CASSRTGTSEDNEQFF. In nucleotides, the CDR3 is TGCGCCAGCAGCCGGACCGGGACTAGCGAAGACAATGAGCAGTTCTTC.

The J gene is TRBJ1-1, the V gene TRBV29-1, with D maybe TRBD1 (5 bases). The ends were cut back, 5 bases at V and 6 bases at J, with 10 bases in the middle. There are 11 residues in the CDR3. Per the germline V gene, CDR1 is SQVTM and CDR2 is ANQGSEA. This CDR3 is CSVIQAAEAFF. CDR3 DNA: TGCAGCGTTATACAGGCTGCTGAAGCTTTCTTT.

The chain carries TRBV3-1 (or the pseudogene TRBV3-2) and TRBJ1-1; no firm D call. The CDR3 runs 14 residues. Germline V gives CDR1 LGHDT, CDR2 YNNKEL (reference sequence). V was shortened by 1 base and J by 4 bases, with 10 bases between the two germline ends. The CDR3 protein is CASSQGSGFTEAFF. The CDR3 coding sequence is TGTGCCAGCAGCCAAGGTTCGGGTTTCACTGAAGCTTTCTTT.